Listed below are T cell receptor beta chains from one sample, sequenced in a study of blood T cell repertoires in COVID-19. Sequencing used immunoSEQ multiplex PCR; TCRdb keeps in-frame clones, though not all of them. This table holds more than 150,000 clones, approximately 80% found once. Sequencing input: peripheral blood. These TCRs come from a woman of 80 years or more with COVID-19, enrolled during active disease. CDR3s include the opening cysteine and the closing phenylalanine or tryptophan. The D gene is left open where the match is weak. Size tells how often a clone was seen (once, few, many) or the class of an expanded clone, and some rows leave it out.

abundance	v_gene	j_gene	d_gene	CDR3nt	CDR3aa
NA	TRBV10-3	TRBJ2-1	TRBD2	TGTGCCATCGCCCGGACGCCGGGACTAGCGGGACCGCCTTCCTACAATGAGCAGTTCTTC	CAIARTPGLAGPPSYNEQFF
NA	TRBV24-1	TRBJ1-2	TRBD1	TGTGCCACCAGTGGGGGGACAGTGGGTACCGGCTACACCTTC	CATSGGTVGTGYTF
NA	TRBV4-1	TRBJ2-1	TRBD2	TGCGCCAGCAGCCAAGATCTCTACACTAGCGGGAGGAACAATGAGCAGTTCTTC	CASSQDLYTSGRNNEQFF
NA	TRBV27	TRBJ1-6	NA	TGTGCCAGCAGTTTTAGACAGGATAATTCACCCCTCCACTTT	CASSFRQDNSPLHF
NA	TRBV24-1	TRBJ2-3	NA	TGTGCCACCAGTGATTTGGGGGGCTGGGATACGCAGTATTTT	CATSDLGGWDTQYF
NA	TRBV5-4	TRBJ1-1	TRBD1	TGTGCCAGCAGCTTGGGGCGACAGGGCCACACTGAAGCTTTCTTT	CASSLGRQGHTEAFF
NA	TRBV4-2	TRBJ1-3	NA	TGTGCCAGCAGCCAGACAGGAAGCTCTGGAAACACCATATATTTT	CASSQTGSSGNTIYF
few	TRBV6-2/TRBV6-3	TRBJ2-2	NA	TGTGCCAGCAGCTGGGGGCCCCTAATTAACACCGGGGAGCTGTTTTTT	CASSWGPLINTGELFF
NA	TRBV5-4	TRBJ2-1	TRBD2	TGTGCCAGCAGCTTGGCGGCTAGCGGCAATGAGCAGTTCTTC	CASSLAASGNEQFF
NA	TRBV2	TRBJ2-2	NA	TGTGCCAGCAGCCCCTGGCATCAGGACACCGGGGAGCTGTTTTTT	CASSPWHQDTGELFF
NA	TRBV7-2	TRBJ1-2	TRBD1	TGTGCCAGCAGCTTGACAGGGGGCGGTAGGGAAGGCTACACCTTC	CASSLTGGGREGYTF
NA	TRBV28	TRBJ1-2	NA	TGTGCCAGCAGTCCAGGGCTAGGCTACACCTTC	CASSPGLGYTF
NA	TRBV2	TRBJ1-5	TRBD1	TGTGCCAGCAGCGCAGACAGGGTCTATCAGCCCCAGCATTTT	CASSADRVYQPQHF
NA	TRBV5-4	TRBJ1-3	TRBD1	TGTGCCAGCAGGGGGACAGGGGGCGAATCTGGAAACACCATATATTTT	CASRGTGGESGNTIYF
NA	TRBV6-5	TRBJ1-2	NA	TGTGCCAGCAAGTTGTGGGGGGACTATGGCTACACCTTC	CASKLWGDYGYTF
NA	TRBV27	TRBJ1-2	TRBD1	TGTGCCAGCAGTCCTATCGACAGGGGTCGATATGGCTACACCTTC	CASSPIDRGRYGYTF
NA	TRBV5-1	TRBJ1-6	TRBD1	TGCGCCAGCAGCTTAGGGGGCTGGAATTCACCCCTCCACTTT	CASSLGGWNSPLHF
NA	TRBV5-5	TRBJ2-7	TRBD2	TGTGCCAGCAGAATAGCGGGGGGCTACGAGCAGTACTTC	CASRIAGGYEQYF
NA	TRBV4-1	TRBJ2-5	TRBD1	TGCGCCAGCAGCCAATTTGCGGACAGGCCGCAAGAGACCCAGTACTTC	CASSQFADRPQETQYF
NA	TRBV5-4	TRBJ1-4	NA	TGTGCCAGCAGCCCCGGGGCAGGGGCAACTAATGAAAAACTGTTTTTT	CASSPGAGATNEKLFF
once	TRBV4-1	TRBJ1-5	TRBD1	TGCGCCAGCAGCCAAGCAGGACAGGGGGAGAGTAGCAATCAGCCCCAGCATTTT	CASSQAGQGESSNQPQHF
NA	TRBV7-9	TRBJ2-7	NA	TGTGCCAGCAGCTCGTCCTACTTCTACGAGCAGTACTTC	CASSSSYFYEQYF
NA	TRBV19	TRBJ2-3	TRBD1	TGTGCCAGTAGTATTGGGACAGGGTATTCGACAGATACGCAGTATTTT	CASSIGTGYSTDTQYF
NA	TRBV11-2	TRBJ1-1	NA	TGTGCCAGCAGCCCACAACCCCGGGGGACTGAAGCTTTCTTT	CASSPQPRGTEAFF
NA	TRBV3-1/TRBV3-2	TRBJ2-7	TRBD1	TGTGCCAGCAGCCAAGAGGGAAGGGACAGGGAGGGCTCCTACGAGCAGTACTTC	CASSQEGRDREGSYEQYF
once	TRBV2	TRBJ2-7	NA	TGTGCCAGCAGTGACAGGTACTACGAGCAGTACTTC	CASSDRYYEQYF
NA	TRBV2	TRBJ1-5	NA	TGTGCCAGCGACAGACGTTTAAATCAGCCCCAGCATTTT	CASDRRLNQPQHF
NA	TRBV6-5	TRBJ2-7	TRBD1	TGTGCCAGCAGCCGGACAGGCCCGATCCACGAGCAGTACTTC	CASSRTGPIHEQYF
NA	TRBV27	TRBJ2-5	NA	TGTGCCAGCAGTCATCGAGGAGGGGACGAGACCCAGTACTTC	CASSHRGGDETQYF
NA	TRBV7-9	TRBJ2-5	NA	TGTGCCAGCGGCGGTAACTACCAAGAGACCCAGTACTTC	CASGGNYQETQYF
NA	TRBV7-2	TRBJ2-7	NA	TGTGCCAGCAGCAGGGACTTCTTCAGCTCCTACGAGCAGTACTTC	CASSRDFFSSYEQYF
NA	TRBV5-1	TRBJ1-1	NA	TGCGCCAGCAGCTTAGGGGATAATAGGATGAACACTGAAGCTTTCTTT	CASSLGDNRMNTEAFF
NA	TRBV10-3	TRBJ1-4	TRBD1	TGTGCCATCAGGGCCGGGACAGCGAATGAAAAACTGTTTTTT	CAIRAGTANEKLFF
NA	TRBV9	TRBJ2-5	TRBD1	TGTGCCAGCAGCGTAGCCGGGACAGGGGCTCAAGAGACCCAGTACTTC	CASSVAGTGAQETQYF
NA	TRBV10-3	TRBJ1-6	TRBD1	TGTGCCATCAAGGGACAGGGAGTACAGTCACCCCTCCACTTT	CAIKGQGVQSPLHF
NA	TRBV20-1	TRBJ1-2	NA	TGCAGTGCGGTACAGATCTATGGCTACACCTTC	CSAVQIYGYTF
NA	TRBV5-1	TRBJ2-2	NA	TGCGCCAGCTCGGGACTTTCGAACACCGGGGAGCTGTTTTTT	CASSGLSNTGELFF
once	TRBV19	TRBJ2-7	TRBD1	TGTGCCAGTAGAGATCCGGGACAGGGTAGTTATAGGCAGTACTTC	CASRDPGQGSYRQYF
NA	TRBV4-1	TRBJ1-5	TRBD1	TGCGCCAGCAGCCGTACAGGGGGTACTCAGCCCCAGCATTTT	CASSRTGGTQPQHF
NA	TRBV3-1/TRBV3-2	TRBJ1-1	NA	TGTGCCAGCAAACCGCAGGGGAATGAAGCTTTCTTT	CASKPQGNEAFF
NA	TRBV7-2	TRBJ2-7	TRBD2	TGTGCCAGCAGCCTTAGCGGGGGGGCTCCCTACGAGCAGTACTTC	CASSLSGGAPYEQYF
NA	TRBV7-2	TRBJ2-5	NA	TGTGCCAGCAGCCCACACATAGCGGTTCCGGGGACCCAGTACTTC	CASSPHIAVPGTQYF
NA	TRBV7-9	TRBJ1-1	NA	TGTGCCAGCAGTAAGGACACCCTTGGAGCTGAAGCTTTCTTT	CASSKDTLGAEAFF
NA	TRBV5-1	TRBJ2-7	NA	TGCGCCAGCAGCTTGGAGCACAGTAACCTCGGCGAGCAGTACTTC	CASSLEHSNLGEQYF
NA	TRBV5-1	TRBJ2-5	TRBD1	TGCGCCAGCAGCCTGGGACAGGGCCAAGAGACCCAGTACTTC	CASSLGQGQETQYF
NA	TRBV13	TRBJ2-2	TRBD2	TGTGCCAGCAGCTTAGGCCTTGAAGCTAGCGGGGACCTGAACACCGGGGAGCTGTTTTTT	CASSLGLEASGDLNTGELFF
once	TRBV20-1	TRBJ1-4	TRBD1	TGCAGTGCTAGTGGGGGGACAGTCTTTGAAAAACTGTTTTTT	CSASGGTVFEKLFF
NA	TRBV7-8	TRBJ2-3	TRBD2	TGTGCCAGCAGCTTAGTGGGGGGACTAGCGGCCTATAGCACAGATACGCAGTATTTT	CASSLVGGLAAYSTDTQYF